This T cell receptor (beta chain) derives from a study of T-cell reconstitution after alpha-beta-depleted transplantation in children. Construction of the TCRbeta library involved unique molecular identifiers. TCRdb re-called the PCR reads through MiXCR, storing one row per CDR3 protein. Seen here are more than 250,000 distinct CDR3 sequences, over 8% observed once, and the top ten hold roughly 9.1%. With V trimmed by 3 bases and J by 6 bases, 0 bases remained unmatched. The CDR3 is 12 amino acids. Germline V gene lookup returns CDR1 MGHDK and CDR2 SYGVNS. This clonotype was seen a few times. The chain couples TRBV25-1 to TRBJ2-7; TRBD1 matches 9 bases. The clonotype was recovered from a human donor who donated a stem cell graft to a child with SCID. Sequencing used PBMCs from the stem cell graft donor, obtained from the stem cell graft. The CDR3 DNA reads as TGTGCCAGCAGTGAGGACAGGGGCGAGCAGTACTTC. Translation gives CASSEDRGEQYF.